A single sample gave rise to the 2 T cell receptor beta chains below, sequenced in a study of T cell changes during pregnancy in multiple sclerosis. Using immunoSEQ multiplex PCR, the repertoire was profiled, and TCRdb retains in-frame clones only, with some absent. Of 40,000 to 60,000 clones listed, 75% to 90% are singletons. Sequencing was performed on peripheral blood, taken in the first trimester of pregnancy. These receptors all stem from a female donor in good health, enrolled as a control in a pregnancy study.

This chain joins TRBV6-1 and TRBJ1-5; D perhaps matches TRBD1 (5 bases). Germline values: CDR1 MNHNS, CDR2 SASEGT. The CDR3 is made up of 13 amino acids. V lost 6 bases and J 8 bases, leaving 14 bases between the germline ends. The CDR3 DNA follows: TGTGCCAGCAGCCTCCAGGGTGTGGAGCCCCAGCATTTT. Protein sequence: CASSLQGVEPQHF.

The chain combines TRBV5-1 with TRBJ1-5; D gene uncertain. This CDR3 spans 14 amino acids. The ends were cut back, 0 bases at V and 4 bases at J, with 8 bases in the middle. CDR1 and CDR2 (germline): SGHRS, YFSETQ. CDR3 nucleotides: TGCGCCAGCAGCTTGGGAGACACGAATCAGCCCCAGCATTTT. Translation gives CASSLGDTNQPQHF.